The present T cell receptor (beta chain) was sequenced within a study of blood T cell repertoires in COVID-19. The table came from immunoSEQ multiplex PCR; TCRdb's copy has only in-frame clones and leaves some out. The data show some 200,000 clones, roughly 82% seen once. The germline V and J ends were trimmed by 6 bases and 2 bases, with 13 bases remaining between them. This CDR3 has 15 amino acids. From germline, CDR1 is MDHEN and CDR2 SYDVKM. This chain uses TRBV28 with TRBJ2-2; the D gene is possibly TRBD2 (5 bases). What was sequenced was peripheral blood. The clonotype was recovered from a woman in her thirties or forties with acute or convalescent COVID-19. For the CDR3, the DNA is TGTGCCAGCAGCCCCGACTGGACTAACACCGGGGAGCTGTTTTTT. This codes for CASSPDWTNTGELFF.